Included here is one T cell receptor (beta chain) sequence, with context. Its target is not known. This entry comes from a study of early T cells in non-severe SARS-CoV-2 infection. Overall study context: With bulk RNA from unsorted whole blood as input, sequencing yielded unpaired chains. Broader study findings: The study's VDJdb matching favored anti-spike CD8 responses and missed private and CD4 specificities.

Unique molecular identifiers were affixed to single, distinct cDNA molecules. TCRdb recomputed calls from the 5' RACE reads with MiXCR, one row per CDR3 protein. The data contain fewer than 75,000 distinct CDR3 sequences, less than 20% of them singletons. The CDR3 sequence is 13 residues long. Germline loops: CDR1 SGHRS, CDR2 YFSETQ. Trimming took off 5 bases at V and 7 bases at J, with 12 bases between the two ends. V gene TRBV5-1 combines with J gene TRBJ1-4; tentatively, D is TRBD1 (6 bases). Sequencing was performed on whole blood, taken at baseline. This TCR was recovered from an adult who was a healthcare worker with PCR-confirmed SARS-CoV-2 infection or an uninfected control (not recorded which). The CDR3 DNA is TGCGCCAGCAGATCGGACAGTGGTGAAAAACTGTTTTTT. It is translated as CASRSDSGEKLFF. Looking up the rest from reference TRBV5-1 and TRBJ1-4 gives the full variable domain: KAGVTQTPRYLIKTRGQQVTLSCSPISGHRSVSWYQQTPGQGLQFLFEYFSETQRNKGNFPGRFSGRQFSNSRSEMNVSTLELGDSALYLCASRSDSGEKLFFGSGTQLSVL.